This T cell receptor beta chain is from a study of blood T cell repertoires in COVID-19 (TCRdb year 2020). General notes on the study: The collaborator samples originated in the United States, Italy and Spain and spanned the acute and convalescent phases of COVID-19. Deeply sampled blood TCRbeta repertoires from subjects exposed to, actively infected with, or recovered from COVID-19 were included in the dataset. The sample metadata nearly always contained a de-identified subject ID, COVID-19 status, age in years and sex. The samples were drawn from two sources: the first 160 participants of the ongoing ImmuneRACE study, and over 1,000 subjects contributed by 6 global collaborators. Where HLA class I and class II types were available, the types were taken from metadata supplied by the sample provider, not from assay-based typing. The repertoires were released in a freely available public database meant as a resource for research on the immune response to SARS-CoV-2. The prospective study material was composed of cDNA or gDNA derived from T cells, B-cell-depleted T cells, or PBMCs.

CDR1 and CDR2 were assigned from the germline V gene as SGHDT and YYEEEE. The CDR3 starts with the cysteine, ends with the phenylalanine, and has 14 residues. CDR3 DNA only is kept here, 42 bases in frame from base 1. Relative to germline, V is 2 bases shorter and J is 0 bases shorter, with 8 bases between their ends. The immunoSEQ Assay, a bias-controlled multiplex PCR, was used to amplify TCRbeta CDR3 regions from genomic DNA. In the paper's pipeline: Within the assay, amplification of reference gene primers was used to estimate how many nucleated cells each sample contained. To quantify the absolute abundance of each unique TCRbeta CDR3 rearrangement, sequence reads were collapsed and filtered. For each sample, productive Simpson clonality was calculated as the square root of Simpson's diversity index over productive rearrangements. TCRdb carries this immuneACCESS record with in-frame sequences only. Its versions omit some clonotypes, under half of them owing to an unresolved V gene in the studies checked, with the rest unexplained. V and J calls and clone size follow that table, whereas D and trimming were derived from the DNA. This sample is represented by over 300,000 clones; 75% to 90% of them were singletons. The ten largest clones add up to roughly 2.3% of the sample.

Participants in the prospective study were enrolled through a virtual design, were aged about 18 to 100 years, and lived in about 25 United States geographic areas. In the prospective study, participants were assigned to cohorts based on the clinical history participants reported in a screening survey and a study questionnaire. For ImmuneRACE Cohort 3, a participant was defined as recovered based on two consecutive negative NP/OP PCR tests, clearance by a healthcare professional, or resolution of symptoms. In the prospective study, whole blood, serum and a nasopharyngeal or oropharyngeal swab were collected from each participant by mobile phlebotomists. Participants in the prospective study had the option to provide additional blood draws and questionnaires over an approximately 2-month period. Blood samples from the prospective study were shipped frozen or at room temperature prior to DNA extraction.

Study-level results and caveats: Clinical and demographic metadata were provided uncurated, with the amount varying by source and participant.

Regarding this clone: Its antigen remains unidentified. Base qualities are not provided; no much larger clone lies one nucleotide away.

This sequence uses TRBV5-6 and TRBJ1-1, with the D gene uncertain. The clonotype comes from a man younger than 40 who had recovered from COVID-19. The material sequenced was PBMCs or T cells enriched from blood (not recorded which). This receptor carries the CDR3 CASSFGPLNTEAFF. The DNA is as follows: TGTGCCAGCAGCTTTGGGCCCTTGAACACTGAAGCTTTCTTT.